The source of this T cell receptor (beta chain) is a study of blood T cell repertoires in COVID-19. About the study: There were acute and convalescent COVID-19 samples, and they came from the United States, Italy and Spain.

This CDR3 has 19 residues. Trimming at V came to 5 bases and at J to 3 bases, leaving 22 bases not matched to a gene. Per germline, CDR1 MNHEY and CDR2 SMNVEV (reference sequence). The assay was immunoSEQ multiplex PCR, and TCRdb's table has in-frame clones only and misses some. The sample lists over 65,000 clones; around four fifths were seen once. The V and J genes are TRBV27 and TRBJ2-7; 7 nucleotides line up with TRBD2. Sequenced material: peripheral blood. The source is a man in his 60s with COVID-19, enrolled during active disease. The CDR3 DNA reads TGTGCCAGCAGTGGGGGGGACTTAAATTCCTCGGGGTTCGTCTACGAGCAGTACTTC. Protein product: CASSGGDLNSSGFVYEQYF.